This T cell receptor beta chain came from a study of glioma-infiltrating T cells. Notes on the study in general: Non-neoplastic patients had below-expected tissue-blood divergence, while all gliomas exceeded expectation.

The sample holds many counts of this clonotype. Its target is not known. Amplification of TCR alpha and beta CDR3 regions from RNA used iRepertoire nested multiplex PCR. Tissue mRNA or PBMC total RNA, roughly 90-450 ng, went into one-step reverse transcription and amplification. TCRdb redid the calling of the multiplex PCR reads with MiXCR, one entry per CDR3 protein. The data hold 110,000 or so distinct CDR3 sequences, with 25% to 30% observed a single time. The CDR3 totals 12 residues. V dropped 6 bases and J dropped 4 bases, with 12 bases sitting between them. The germline V gene has CDR1 DFQATT and CDR2 SNEGSKA (reference sequence).

The clonotype comes from a human donor with low-grade glioma or glioblastoma, undergoing nonglioma brain surgery, or in good health (not recorded which). Input material: glioma tissue, nonneoplastic brain tissue, or PBMCs (not recorded which). The chain combines TRBV20-1 with TRBJ2-5, with D possibly being TRBD1 or TRBD2 (5 bases each). The CDR3 protein is CSAQEGRETQYF. Written as DNA, the CDR3 is TGCAGTGCCCAAGAGGGGCGAGAGACCCAGTACTTC.